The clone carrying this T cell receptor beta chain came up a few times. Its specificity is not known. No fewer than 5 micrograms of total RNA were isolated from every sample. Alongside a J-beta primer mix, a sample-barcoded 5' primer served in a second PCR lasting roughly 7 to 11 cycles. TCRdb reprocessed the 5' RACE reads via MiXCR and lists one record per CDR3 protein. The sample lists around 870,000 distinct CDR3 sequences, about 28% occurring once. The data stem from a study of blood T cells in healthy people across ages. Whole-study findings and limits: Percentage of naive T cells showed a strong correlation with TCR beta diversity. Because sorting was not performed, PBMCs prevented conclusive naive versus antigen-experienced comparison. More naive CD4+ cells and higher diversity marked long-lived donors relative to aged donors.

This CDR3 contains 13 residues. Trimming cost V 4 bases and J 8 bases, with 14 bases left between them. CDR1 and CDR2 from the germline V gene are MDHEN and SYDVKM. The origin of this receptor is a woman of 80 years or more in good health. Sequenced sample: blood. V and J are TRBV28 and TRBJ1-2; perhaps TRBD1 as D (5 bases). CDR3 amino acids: CASSSGDVRGYTF. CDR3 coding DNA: TGTGCCAGCAGTTCCGGGGACGTGAGGGGCTACACCTTC.